Each of the 9 T cell receptor beta chains below was sequenced from the same sample in a study of blood T cell repertoires in COVID-19. Using immunoSEQ multiplex PCR, the repertoire was profiled, and TCRdb retains in-frame clones only, with some absent. The data contain 45,000 or so clones, about 85% of them singletons. The sample taken for sequencing was peripheral blood. These receptors were taken from a human donor in a cohort sampled during active COVID-19.

This clone was detected only once. This chain joins TRBV4-3 and TRBJ1-2, with 7 bases that match TRBD1. The V gene's germline CDR1 is LGHNA and CDR2 YSLEER. This CDR3 contains 15 residues. The ends lost 1 base at V and 4 bases at J; junction bases unmatched: 6. The CDR3 is CASSQAGTASYGYTF. The CDR3 bases are TGCGCCAGCAGCCAAGCTGGGACAGCATCCTATGGCTACACCTTC.

This chain joins TRBV12-5 and TRBJ1-2; a possible D gene is TRBD1 (6 bases). CDR3 length equals 14 residues. Looked up from germline, CDR1 is LGHNT and CDR2 is FRNRAP. V was shortened by 4 bases and J by 6 bases, with 15 bases between the two germline ends. CDR3 amino acids: CASGYEGGLNGYTF. Here the CDR3 DNA reads TGTGCTAGTGGTTACGAGGGGGGGCTGAATGGCTACACCTTC.

The V call is TRBV7-2, the J call TRBJ2-1; 9 bases are shared with TRBD2. CDR1 and CDR2 from the germline V gene are SGHTA and FQGNSA. V was clipped by 6 bases and J by 10 bases; unmatched bases: 4. The CDR3 length is 12 residues. CDR3 residues: CASRLSGREQFF. In DNA, the CDR3 is TGTGCCAGCAGACTCAGCGGGAGGGAGCAGTTCTTC. Full variable domain (rest looked up from reference TRBV7-2 and TRBJ2-1): GAGVSQSPSNKVTEKGKDVELRCDPISGHTALYWYRQSLGQGLEFLIYFQGNSAPDKSGLPSDRFSAERTGGSVSTLTIQRTQQEDSAVYLCASRLSGREQFFGPGTRLTVL.

The chain combines TRBV27 with TRBJ2-1; D might be TRBD1 (6 bases). The CDR3 length is 15 residues. Looked up from germline, CDR1 is MNHEY and CDR2 is SMNVEV (reference sequence). Trimming took off 7 bases at V and 10 bases at J, with 23 bases between the two ends. This CDR3 reads CASNPGTAGQGEQFF. In DNA, the CDR3 is TGTGCCAGCAACCCTGGGACGGCGGGTCAGGGGGAGCAGTTCTTC.

In DNA form, the CDR3 reads TGTGCCAGCGCGGGGACCACAGATACGCAGTATTTT. The encoded protein is CASAGTTDTQYF. This chain links TRBV28 with TRBJ2-3, with D perhaps TRBD2 (6 bases). The V and J ends lost 8 bases and 2 bases respectively, with 8 bases between them. This CDR3 is built from 12 residues. Germline CDR1 is MDHEN and CDR2 is SYDVKM.

The chain is built from TRBV5-1 and TRBJ2-3, with 7 bases identical to TRBD1. With V trimmed by 4 bases and J by 1 base, 9 bases remained unmatched. The germline V gene has CDR1 SGHRS and CDR2 YFSETQ. This CDR3 is 16 amino acids long. The CDR3 is CASSQYRGGGTDTQYF. CDR3 DNA: TGCGCCAGCAGCCAGTACAGGGGTGGGGGCACAGATACGCAGTATTTT.

This chain joins TRBV6-5 and TRBJ2-5, with TRBD1 as a possible D gene (6 bases). This CDR3 has 14 residues. Germline lookup yields CDR1 MNHEY and CDR2 SVGAGI. The V end was cut by 11 bases, the J end by 5 bases, with 21 bases between. CDR3 DNA: TGTGCCGGGGTCTGGACAGCCCCGTCGGAGACCCAGTACTTC. Residues: CAGVWTAPSETQYF.

This clone was found a few times. The chain employs TRBV29-1 and TRBJ2-7, with a weak D call TRBD2 (7 bases). Germline CDR1 reads SQVTM; CDR2 reads ANQGSEA. The CDR3 has 13 amino acids. Trimming took 6 bases from V and 5 from J, leaving 17 bases between them. CDR3 sequence: CSVGPGAGDEQYF. As DNA, the CDR3 is TGCAGCGTGGGGCCAGGGGCGGGGGACGAGCAGTACTTC.

V is TRBV29-1 and J is TRBJ2-1, with 15 bases lining up with TRBD2. V trimming: 7 bases; J trimming: 4 bases; junction bases outside the gene matches: 5. Germline V gene lookup returns CDR1 SQVTM and CDR2 ANQGSEA. This CDR3 has 15 residues. The CDR3 sequence: CSARTSGGGYNEQFF. The DNA for the CDR3 is TGCAGCGCCAGGACTAGCGGGGGGGGTTACAATGAGCAGTTCTTC.